This TCR beta chain was captured by sequencing in a study of a mutant IDH1 vaccine in newly diagnosed glioma. On the study more broadly: Treated patients showed a male proportion of approximately 62%, a female proportion of approximately 40%, and a mean age of around 40 years. It was radiotherapy, temozolomide, or both that patients received previously, with most receiving both. Visit V12 was scheduled at week 35 and visit V13 at week 47.

V lost 8 bases, J lost 5 bases, and 9 bases stayed unmatched. This CDR3 contains 15 residues. Germline V gene data show CDR1 as ENHRY and CDR2 as SYGVKD. Time point described: week 47, end of study. Doses of 300 ug of mutant IDH1 20-mer peptide were given with topical imiquimod. With respect to this clone: Its antigen remains unknown.

Generated by immunoSEQ multiplex PCR, the TCRdb table keeps only in-frame clones and is missing some. Among 8,500 to 14,000 clones listed, around 81% were seen once. The sequencing here drew on PBMCs, taken from a glioma patient whose treatment included an IDH1 peptide vaccine. The TCR originated in a young man with glioma. The chain links TRBV10-3 to TRBJ2-1; 10 bases are a match to TRBD2. The CDR3 nucleotides are TGTGCCATCGGAGCGGGAGGGCTCCCTAACAATGAGCAGTTCTTC. The encoded protein is CAIGAGGLPNNEQFF.